This section outlines one T cell receptor (beta chain) sequence together with its context. This sample was taken from a study of blood T cells in healthy people across ages. The CDR3 length is 16 residues. Germline CDR1 SGHTA, CDR2 FQGNSA. V lost 3 bases, J lost 2 bases, and 17 bases lay in between. A second PCR, run for about 7 to 12 cycles, used a sample-barcoded 5' primer plus a J-beta primer mix. MiXCR was run by TCRdb on the 5' RACE reads, yielding one entry per CDR3 protein. The sample gives 850,000 to 1,300,000 distinct CDR3 sequences, under 45% of which show up once; approximately 19% is in the top ten.

The chain carries TRBV7-2 and TRBJ2-7; D remains unclear. Input material: blood. This receptor was obtained from a woman aged 55-69 years in good health. The DNA of the CDR3 is TGTGCCAGCAGCTTCGAGTTTGTCAGAGCCCCCTACGAGCAGTACTTC. Its translation: CASSFEFVRAPYEQYF.